These 5 T cell receptor beta chains were sequenced from one sample in a study of T-cell memory formation after mild COVID-19. TCRdb independently ran MiXCR on the 5' RACE reads; one entry per CDR3 protein. The table lists over 300,000 distinct CDR3 sequences, roughly 20% of them singletons, with roughly 23% in the top ten. Sequencing was performed on PBMCs or a T cell subset sorted from them (not recorded which). These receptors all stem from a man younger than 35 who had mild COVID-19 (a few samples of this study predate the infection). Cell type and time point are not known.

The rearrangement uses TRBV6-2 or TRBV6-3 and TRBJ1-5; D not resolved. This CDR3 is 15 amino acids long. V gave up 7 bases and J gave up 0 bases, with 13 bases separating them. Germline CDR1 and CDR2: MNHEY and SVGEGT. CDR3 DNA: TGTGCCAGCAACAGACCAGGTTATAGCAATCAGCCCCAGCATTTT. Amino acids: CASNRPGYSNQPQHF.

The J gene is TRBJ1-1, the V gene TRBV7-9; TRBD1 agrees at 7 bases. Losses at the gene ends were 5 bases for V and 1 base for J; bases not matched to a gene: 4. There are 14 residues in the CDR3. In germline, CDR1 is SEHNR, CDR2 FQNEAQ (reference sequence). The CDR3 DNA is TGTGCCAGCAGCATCGGACAGGCGAACACTGAAGCTTTCTTT. Protein product: CASSIGQANTEAFF.

This clonotype showed up many times. The chain uses TRBV20-1 and TRBJ1-1; 7 bases align to TRBD1. This CDR3 has 13 residues. CDR1 and CDR2 (germline): DFQATT, SNEGSKA (reference sequence). With 0 bases clipped from V and 3 bases from J, the junction kept 1 base outside the gene matches. The CDR3 sequence: CSAREQGDTEAFF. The CDR3 DNA is TGCAGTGCTAGAGAGCAGGGGGACACTGAAGCTTTCTTT.

The table lists this clonotype with a few counts. The chain joins TRBV20-1 to TRBJ1-4; D possibly corresponds to TRBD1 (5 bases). The CDR3 is made up of 11 amino acids. The germline CDR1 and CDR2 sequences are DFQATT and SNEGSKA (reference sequence). Between the trimmed V and J ends, which lost 0 bases and 14 bases, there was a span of 10 bases. DNA of the CDR3: TGCAGTGCTAGAGAAGCCAGGGTGCTGTTTTTT. Residues: CSAREARVLFF.

This clonotype was found once. The rearrangement joins TRBV12-3 or TRBV12-4 to TRBJ1-6; D remains unclear. CDR3 length equals 16 residues. V dropped 2 bases and J dropped 9 bases, with 17 bases sitting between them. CDR3 protein: CASSLTLVRMGSPLHF. In nucleotides, the CDR3 is TGTGCCAGCAGTTTAACCCTTGTACGGATGGGTTCACCCCTCCACTTT.